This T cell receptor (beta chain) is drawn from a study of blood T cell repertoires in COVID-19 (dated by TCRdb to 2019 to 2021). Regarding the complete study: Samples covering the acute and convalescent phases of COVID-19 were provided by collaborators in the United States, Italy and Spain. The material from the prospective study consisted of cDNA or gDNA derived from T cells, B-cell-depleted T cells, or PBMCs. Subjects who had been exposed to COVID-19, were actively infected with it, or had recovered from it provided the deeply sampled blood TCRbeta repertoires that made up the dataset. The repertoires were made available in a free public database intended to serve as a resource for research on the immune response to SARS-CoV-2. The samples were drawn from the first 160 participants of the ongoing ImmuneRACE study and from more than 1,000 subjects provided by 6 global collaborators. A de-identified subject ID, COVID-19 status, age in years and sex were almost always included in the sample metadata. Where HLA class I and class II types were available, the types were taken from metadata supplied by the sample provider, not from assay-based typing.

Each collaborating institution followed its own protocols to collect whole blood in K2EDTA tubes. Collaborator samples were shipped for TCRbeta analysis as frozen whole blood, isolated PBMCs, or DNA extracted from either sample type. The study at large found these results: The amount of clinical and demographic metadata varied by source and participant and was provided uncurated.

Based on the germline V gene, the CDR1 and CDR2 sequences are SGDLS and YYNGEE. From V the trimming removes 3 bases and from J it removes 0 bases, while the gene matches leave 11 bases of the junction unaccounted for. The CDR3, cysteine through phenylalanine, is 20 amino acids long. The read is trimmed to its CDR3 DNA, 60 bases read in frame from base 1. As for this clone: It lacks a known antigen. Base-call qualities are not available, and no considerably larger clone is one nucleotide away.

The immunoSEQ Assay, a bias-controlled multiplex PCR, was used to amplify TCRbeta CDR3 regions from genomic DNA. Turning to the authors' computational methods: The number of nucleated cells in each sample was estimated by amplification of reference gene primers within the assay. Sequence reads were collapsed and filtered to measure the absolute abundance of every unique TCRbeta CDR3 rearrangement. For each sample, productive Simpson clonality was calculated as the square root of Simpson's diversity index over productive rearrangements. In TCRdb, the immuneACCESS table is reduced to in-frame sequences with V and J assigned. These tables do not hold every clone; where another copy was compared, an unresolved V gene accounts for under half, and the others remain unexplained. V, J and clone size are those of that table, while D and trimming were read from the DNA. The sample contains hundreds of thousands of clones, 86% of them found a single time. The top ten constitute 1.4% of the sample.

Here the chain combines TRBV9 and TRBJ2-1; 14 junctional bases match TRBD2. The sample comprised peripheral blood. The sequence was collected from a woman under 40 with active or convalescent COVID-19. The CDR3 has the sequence CASSAGTSGSAPSSYNEQFF. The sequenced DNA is TGTGCCAGCAGCGCCGGGACTAGCGGGAGTGCTCCGAGCTCCTACAATGAGCAGTTCTTC.